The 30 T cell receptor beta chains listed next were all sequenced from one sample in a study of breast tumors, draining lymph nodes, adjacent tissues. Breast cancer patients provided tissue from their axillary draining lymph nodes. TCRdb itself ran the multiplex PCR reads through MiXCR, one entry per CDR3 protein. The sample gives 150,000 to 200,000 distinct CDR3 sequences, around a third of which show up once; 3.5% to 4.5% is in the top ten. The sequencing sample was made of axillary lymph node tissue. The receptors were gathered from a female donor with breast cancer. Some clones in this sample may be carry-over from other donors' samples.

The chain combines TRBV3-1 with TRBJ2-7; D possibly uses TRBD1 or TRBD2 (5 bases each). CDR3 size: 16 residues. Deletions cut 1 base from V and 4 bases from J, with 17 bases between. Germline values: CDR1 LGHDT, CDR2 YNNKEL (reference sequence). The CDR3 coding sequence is TGTGCCAGCAGCCAAGTTGTCGGGACCTTGGGGTACGAGCAGTACTTC. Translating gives CASSQVVGTLGYEQYF.

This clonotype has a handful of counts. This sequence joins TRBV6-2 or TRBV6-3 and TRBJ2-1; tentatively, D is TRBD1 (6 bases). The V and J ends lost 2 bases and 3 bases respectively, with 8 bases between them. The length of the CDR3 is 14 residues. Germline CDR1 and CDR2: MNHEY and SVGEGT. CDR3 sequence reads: CASSYPGHYNEQFF. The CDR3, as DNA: TGTGCCAGCAGTTACCCGGGACACTACAATGAGCAGTTCTTC.

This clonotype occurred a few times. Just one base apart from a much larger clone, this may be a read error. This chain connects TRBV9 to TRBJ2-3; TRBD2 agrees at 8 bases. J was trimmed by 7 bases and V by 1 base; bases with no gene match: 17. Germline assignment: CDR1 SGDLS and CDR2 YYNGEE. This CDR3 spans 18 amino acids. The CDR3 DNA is TGTGCCAGCAGCGTACCCCTCGGGGGGGCTGGACGGAGCCATACGCAGTATTTT. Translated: CASSVPLGGAGRSHTQYF.

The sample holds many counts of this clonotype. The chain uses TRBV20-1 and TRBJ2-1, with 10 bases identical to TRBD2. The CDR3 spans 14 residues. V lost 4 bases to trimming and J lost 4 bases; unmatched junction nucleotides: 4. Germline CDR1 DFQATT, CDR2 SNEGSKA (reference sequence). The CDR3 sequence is CSATRTSGYNEQFF. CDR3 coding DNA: TGCAGTGCTACCCGGACTAGCGGATACAATGAGCAGTTCTTC.

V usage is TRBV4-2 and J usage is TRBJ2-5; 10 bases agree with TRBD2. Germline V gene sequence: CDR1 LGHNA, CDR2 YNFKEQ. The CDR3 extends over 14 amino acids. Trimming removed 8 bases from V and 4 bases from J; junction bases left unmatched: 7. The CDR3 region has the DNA TGTGCCAGCTGCAGCGGGGGGGGGTCAGAGACCCAGTACTTC. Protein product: CASCSGGGSETQYF.

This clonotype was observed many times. CDR3 coding DNA: TGCAGTGCTAGAGGGACCGTAGGCACAGATACGCAGTATTTT. Residues: CSARGTVGTDTQYF. This chain connects TRBV20-1 to TRBJ2-3, with no clear D. Germline V gene sequence: CDR1 DFQATT, CDR2 SNEGSKA (reference sequence). The V end was cut by 1 base, the J end by 1 base, with 9 bases between. This CDR3 comprises 14 residues.

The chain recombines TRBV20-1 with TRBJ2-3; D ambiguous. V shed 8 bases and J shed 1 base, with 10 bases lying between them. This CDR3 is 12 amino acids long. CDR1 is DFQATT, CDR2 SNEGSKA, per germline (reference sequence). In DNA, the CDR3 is TGCAGTAACGATCTCGGCACAGATACGCAGTATTTT. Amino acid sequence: CSNDLGTDTQYF.

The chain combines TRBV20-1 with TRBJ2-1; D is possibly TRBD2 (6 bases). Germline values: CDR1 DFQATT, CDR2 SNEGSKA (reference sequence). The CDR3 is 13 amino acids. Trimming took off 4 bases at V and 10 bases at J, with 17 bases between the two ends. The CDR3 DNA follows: TGCAGTGCTACCGTCGGGGGACGCCGGGAGCAGTTCTTC. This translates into CSATVGGRREQFF.

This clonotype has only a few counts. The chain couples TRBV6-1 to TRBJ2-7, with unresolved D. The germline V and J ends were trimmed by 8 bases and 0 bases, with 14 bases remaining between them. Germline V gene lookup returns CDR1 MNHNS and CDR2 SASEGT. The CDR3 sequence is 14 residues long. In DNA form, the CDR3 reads TGTGCCAGCGGAAGGGCGTGGACCTCCTACGAGCAGTACTTC. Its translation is CASGRAWTSYEQYF.

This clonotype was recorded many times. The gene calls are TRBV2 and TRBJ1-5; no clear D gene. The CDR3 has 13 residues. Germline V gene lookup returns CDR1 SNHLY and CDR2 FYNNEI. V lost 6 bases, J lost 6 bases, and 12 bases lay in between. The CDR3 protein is CASSLSESQPQHF. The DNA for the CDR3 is TGTGCCAGCAGCCTATCTGAGAGTCAGCCCCAGCATTTT.

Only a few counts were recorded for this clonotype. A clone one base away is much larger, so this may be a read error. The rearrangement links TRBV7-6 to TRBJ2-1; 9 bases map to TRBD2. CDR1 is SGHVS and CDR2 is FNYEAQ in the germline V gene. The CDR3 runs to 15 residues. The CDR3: CASSSSSGTYSEQLF. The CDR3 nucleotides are TGTGCCAGCAGCTCCTCTAGCGGGACCTACAGTGAGCAGCTCTTC.

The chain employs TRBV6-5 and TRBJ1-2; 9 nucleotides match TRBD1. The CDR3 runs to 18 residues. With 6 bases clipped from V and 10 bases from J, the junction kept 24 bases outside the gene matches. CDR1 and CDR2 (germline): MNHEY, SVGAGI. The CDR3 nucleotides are TGTGCCAGCAGAGCCACCCCGACCGGGACAGGGAATATGGTGGACTACACCTTC. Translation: CASRATPTGTGNMVDYTF.

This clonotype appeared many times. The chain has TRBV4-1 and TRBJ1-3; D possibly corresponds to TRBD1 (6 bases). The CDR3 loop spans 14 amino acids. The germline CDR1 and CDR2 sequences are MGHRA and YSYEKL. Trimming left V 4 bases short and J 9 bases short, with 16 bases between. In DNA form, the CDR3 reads TGCGCCAGCAGCCCTCAGGGGACCAAAGGCACCATATATTTT. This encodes CASSPQGTKGTIYF.

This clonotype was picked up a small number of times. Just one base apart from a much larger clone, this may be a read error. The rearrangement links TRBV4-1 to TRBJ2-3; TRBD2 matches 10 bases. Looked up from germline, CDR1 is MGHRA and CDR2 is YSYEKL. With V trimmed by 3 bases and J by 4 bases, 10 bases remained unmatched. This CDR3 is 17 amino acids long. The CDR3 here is CASSHVPAGGPADTQYF. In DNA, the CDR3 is TGCGCCAGCAGCCATGTACCAGCGGGGGGGCCCGCAGATACGCAGTATTTT.

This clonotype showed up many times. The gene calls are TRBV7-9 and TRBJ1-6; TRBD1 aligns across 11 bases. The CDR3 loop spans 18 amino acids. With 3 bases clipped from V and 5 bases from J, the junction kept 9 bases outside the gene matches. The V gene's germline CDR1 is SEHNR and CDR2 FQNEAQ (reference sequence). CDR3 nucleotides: TGTGCCAGCAGCTTTACCTCCGGGACAGGGGGAAATAATTCACCCCTCCACTTT. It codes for CASSFTSGTGGNNSPLHF.

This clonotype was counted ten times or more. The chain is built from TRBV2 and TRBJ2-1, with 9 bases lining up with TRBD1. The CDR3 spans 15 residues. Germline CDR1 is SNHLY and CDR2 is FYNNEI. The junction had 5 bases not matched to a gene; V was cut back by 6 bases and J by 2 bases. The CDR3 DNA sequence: TGTGCCAGCAGGCCCGGGACAGGGACCTACAATGAGCAGTTCTTC. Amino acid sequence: CASRPGTGTYNEQFF.

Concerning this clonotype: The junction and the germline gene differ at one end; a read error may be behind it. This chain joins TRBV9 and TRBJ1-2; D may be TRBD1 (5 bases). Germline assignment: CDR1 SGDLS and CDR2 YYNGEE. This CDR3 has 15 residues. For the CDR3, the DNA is TGTGCCAGCAGCCCGTCGGGGGGTCTTGGGTATGGCTCCACCTTC. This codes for CASSPSGGLGYGSTF.

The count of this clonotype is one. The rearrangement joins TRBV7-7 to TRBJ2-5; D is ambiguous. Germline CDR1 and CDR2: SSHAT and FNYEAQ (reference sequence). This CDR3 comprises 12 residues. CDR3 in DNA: TGTGCTAGCCGGACGGAACGAGAGACCCAGTACTTC. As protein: CASRTERETQYF.

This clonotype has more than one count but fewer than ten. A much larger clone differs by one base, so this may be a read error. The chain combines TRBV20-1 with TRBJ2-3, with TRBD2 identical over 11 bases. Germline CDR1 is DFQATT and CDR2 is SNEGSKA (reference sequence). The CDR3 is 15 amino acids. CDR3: CSASNRIAGGDMQYF. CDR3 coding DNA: TGCAGTGCTTCGAACCGAATAGCGGGGGGGGATATGCAGTATTTT.

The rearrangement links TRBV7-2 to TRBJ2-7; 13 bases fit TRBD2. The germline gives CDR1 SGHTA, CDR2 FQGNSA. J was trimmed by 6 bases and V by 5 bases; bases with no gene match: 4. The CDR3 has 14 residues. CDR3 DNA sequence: TGTGCCAGCAGCGGGACTAGCGGGACCCTCGAGCAGTACTTC. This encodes CASSGTSGTLEQYF.

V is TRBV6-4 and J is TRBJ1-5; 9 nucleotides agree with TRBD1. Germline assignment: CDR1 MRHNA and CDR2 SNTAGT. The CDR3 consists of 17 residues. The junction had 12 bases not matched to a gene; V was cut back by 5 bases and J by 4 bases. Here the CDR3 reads CASSHCRTGATNQPQHF. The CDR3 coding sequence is TGTGCCAGCAGTCACTGTAGGACAGGGGCCACGAATCAGCCCCAGCATTTT.

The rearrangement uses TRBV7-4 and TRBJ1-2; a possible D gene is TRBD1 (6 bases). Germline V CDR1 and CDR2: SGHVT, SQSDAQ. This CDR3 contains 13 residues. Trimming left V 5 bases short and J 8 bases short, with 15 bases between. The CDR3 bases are TGTGCCAGCAGCCTCGGGGGGCCCTGGGGCTACACCTTC. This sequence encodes CASSLGGPWGYTF. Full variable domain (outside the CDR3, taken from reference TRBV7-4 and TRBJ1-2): GAGVSQSPRYKVAKRGRDVALRCDSISGHVTLYWYRQTLGQGSEVLTYSQSDAQRDKSGRPSGRFSAERPERSVSTLKIQRTEQGDSAVYLCASSLGGPWGYTFGSGTRLTVV.

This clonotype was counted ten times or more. The CDR3 is CASSPLQGQGARSGEQFF. The CDR3 DNA sequence: TGTGCCAGCAGCCCACTACAAGGACAGGGGGCCAGGTCCGGTGAGCAGTTCTTC. The V call is TRBV9, the J call TRBJ2-1; 11 nucleotides agree with TRBD1. Germline V lookup: CDR1 SGDLS, CDR2 YYNGEE. The J segment lost 9 bases and the V segment lost 4 bases, leaving 18 bases of the junction unmatched. The CDR3 extends over 18 amino acids.

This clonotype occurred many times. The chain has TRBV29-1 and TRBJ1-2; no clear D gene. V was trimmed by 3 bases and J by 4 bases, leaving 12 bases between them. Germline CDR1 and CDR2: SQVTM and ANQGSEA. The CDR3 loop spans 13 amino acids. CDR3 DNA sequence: TGCAGCGTTGAGAAGGGAGGAGGCTATGGCTACACCTTC. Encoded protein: CSVEKGGGYGYTF.

The DNA of the CDR3 is TGTGCCAGCAGCTTACCCGGCCATCAGGGCTACACCACCGGGGCCAACGTCCTGACTTTC. Translating it yields CASSLPGHQGYTTGANVLTF. The chain uses TRBV7-9 and TRBJ2-6, with D maybe TRBD1 (5 bases). The CDR3 has 20 residues. Germline V gene data show CDR1 as SEHNR and CDR2 as FQNEAQ (reference sequence). The V and J ends lost 2 bases and 4 bases respectively, with 24 bases between them.

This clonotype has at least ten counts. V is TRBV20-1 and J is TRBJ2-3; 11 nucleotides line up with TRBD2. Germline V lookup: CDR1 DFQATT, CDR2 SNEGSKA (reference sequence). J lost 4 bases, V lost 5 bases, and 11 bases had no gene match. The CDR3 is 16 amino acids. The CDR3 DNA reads TGCAGTGCTCGGATCGGGCGACTAGCGGGGTCAGATACGCAGTATTTT. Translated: CSARIGRLAGSDTQYF.

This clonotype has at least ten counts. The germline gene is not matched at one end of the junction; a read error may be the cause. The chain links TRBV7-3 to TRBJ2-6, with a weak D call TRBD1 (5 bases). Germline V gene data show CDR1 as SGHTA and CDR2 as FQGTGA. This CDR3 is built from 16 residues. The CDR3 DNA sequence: TGTGCCAGCAGCTCTCGGGTGCTCTCTGGGGCCAGCGTCCTGACTTTC. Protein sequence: CASSSRVLSGASVLTF.

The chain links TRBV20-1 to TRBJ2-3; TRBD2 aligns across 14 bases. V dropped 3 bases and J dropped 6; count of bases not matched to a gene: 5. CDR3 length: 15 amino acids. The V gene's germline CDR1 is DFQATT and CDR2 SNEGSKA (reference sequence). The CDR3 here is CSASGTSGSMDTQYF. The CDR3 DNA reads TGCAGTGCTAGCGGGACTAGCGGGAGCATGGATACGCAGTATTTT.

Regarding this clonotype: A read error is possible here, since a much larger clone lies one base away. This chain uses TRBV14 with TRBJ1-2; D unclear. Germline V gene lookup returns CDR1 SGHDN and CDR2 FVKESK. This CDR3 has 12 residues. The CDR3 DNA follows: TGTGCCAGCAGCCTAACCAACTATGGCTACGCCTTC. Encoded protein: CASSLTNYGYAF.

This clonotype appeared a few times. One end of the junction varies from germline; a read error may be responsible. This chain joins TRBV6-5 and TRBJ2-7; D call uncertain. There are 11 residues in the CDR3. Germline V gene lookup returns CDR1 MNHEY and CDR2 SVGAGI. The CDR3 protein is CASSHSSEQYF. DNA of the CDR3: TGTGCCAGCAGTCACTCCTCCGAGCAGTACTTC.